The TCR beta chain under discussion was sequenced for a study of blood T cell repertoires in COVID-19. The overall study: The study drew acute and convalescent COVID-19 samples from the United States, Italy and Spain. The cDNA or gDNA used as material had been derived from T cells, B-cell-depleted T cells, or PBMCs.

This clone showed up just a few times. Original processing notes: Amplification with reference gene primers provided the estimates of nucleated cell counts. Assay used: immunoSEQ multiplex PCR; TCRdb lists only in-frame clones, some missing. Clonal size and the V and J genes are those of that table, whereas D and trimming came from the DNA. Of about 30,000 clones in the sample, approximately 80% are singletons; the top ten hold about 24%. Per germline, CDR1 SGHVS and CDR2 FQNEAQ. V gave up 2 bases and J gave up 1 base, with 13 bases separating them. CDR3 length: 16 amino acids. The sequence was obtained from a human donor in a cohort sampled during active COVID-19. The V gene is TRBV7-8, the J gene TRBJ2-3; D may be TRBD2 (6 bases). The material sequenced was peripheral blood. CDR3: CASSLLGGVGTDTQYF. The CDR3 DNA is TGTGCCAGCAGCTTACTCGGCGGGGTAGGCACAGATACGCAGTATTTT. The full variable domain, with the rest looked up from reference TRBV7-8 and TRBJ2-3, is GAGVSQSPRYKVAKRGQDVALRCDPISGHVSLFWYQQALGQGPEFLTYFQNEAQLDKSGLPSDRFFAERPEGSVSTLKIQRTQQEDSAVYLCASSLLGGVGTDTQYFGPGTRLTVL.